This T cell receptor beta chain emerged from a study of cytomegalovirus exposure and HLA in healthy donors. The PCR contained 60 Vbeta and 13 Jbeta primers. Only in-frame clones appear in the TCRdb table, and some are missing; sequencing was by immunoSEQ multiplex PCR. Of 100,000 to 150,000 clones listed, around 67% are singletons. The study, taken as a whole, reports: Productive rates of about 90% or about 30% were seen for most TCR beta V segments in an earlier analysis. Presence/absence results assume similar sequencing depth per donor, which may not hold.

Remarks on this clone: Its antigen is unidentified.

Trimming pared 4 bases from V and 1 base from J, leaving 7 bases between. Germline assignment: CDR1 SGHTA and CDR2 FQGNSA. The CDR3 has 13 residues. The chain couples TRBV7-2 to TRBJ1-1; the D is unclear. Sequenced sample: PBMCs. This receptor was identified in a woman in her thirties or forties in good health and CMV-seropositive. CDR3 sequence reads: CASSSHRNTEAFF. For the CDR3, the DNA is TGTGCCAGCAGCTCCCATAGGAACACTGAAGCTTTCTTT.